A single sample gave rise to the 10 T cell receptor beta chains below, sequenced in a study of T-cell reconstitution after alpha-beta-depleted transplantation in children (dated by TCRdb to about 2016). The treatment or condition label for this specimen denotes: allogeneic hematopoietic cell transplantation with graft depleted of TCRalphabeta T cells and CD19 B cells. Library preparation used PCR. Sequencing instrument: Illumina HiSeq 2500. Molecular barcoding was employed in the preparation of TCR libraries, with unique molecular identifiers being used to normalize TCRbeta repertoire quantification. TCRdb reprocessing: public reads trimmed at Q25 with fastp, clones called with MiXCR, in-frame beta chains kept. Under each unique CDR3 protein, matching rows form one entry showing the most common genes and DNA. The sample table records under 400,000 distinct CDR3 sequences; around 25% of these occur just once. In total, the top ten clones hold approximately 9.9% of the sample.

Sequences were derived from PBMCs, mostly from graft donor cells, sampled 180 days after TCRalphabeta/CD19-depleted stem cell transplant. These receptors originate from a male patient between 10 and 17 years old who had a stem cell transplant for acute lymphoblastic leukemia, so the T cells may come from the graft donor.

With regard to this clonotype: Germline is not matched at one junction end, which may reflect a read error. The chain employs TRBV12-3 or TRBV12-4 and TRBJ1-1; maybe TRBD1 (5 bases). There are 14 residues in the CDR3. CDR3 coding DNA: TGTGCCAGCAGCTTAGACAGCAGCGACACTGAAGCTTTCTTT. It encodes CASSLDSSDTEAFF.

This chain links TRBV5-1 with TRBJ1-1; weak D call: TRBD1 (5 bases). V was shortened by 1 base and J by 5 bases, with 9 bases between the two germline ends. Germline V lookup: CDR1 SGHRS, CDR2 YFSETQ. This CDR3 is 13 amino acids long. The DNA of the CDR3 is TGCGCCAGCAGCTTGACAGGTCAGACTGAAGCTTTCTTT. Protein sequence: CASSLTGQTEAFF.

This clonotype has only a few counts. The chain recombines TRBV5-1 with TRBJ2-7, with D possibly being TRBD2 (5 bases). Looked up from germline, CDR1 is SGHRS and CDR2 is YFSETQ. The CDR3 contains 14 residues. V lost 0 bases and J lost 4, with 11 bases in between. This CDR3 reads CASSLVGVVYEQYF. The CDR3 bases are TGCGCCAGCAGCTTGGTGGGAGTAGTATACGAGCAGTACTTC.

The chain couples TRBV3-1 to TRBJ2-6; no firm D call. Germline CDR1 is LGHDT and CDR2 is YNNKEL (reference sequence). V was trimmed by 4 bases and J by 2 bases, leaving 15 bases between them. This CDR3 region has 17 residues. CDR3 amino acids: CASSPQTSWTGANVLTF. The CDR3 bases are TGTGCCAGCAGCCCCCAGACGAGTTGGACTGGGGCCAACGTCCTGACTTTC.

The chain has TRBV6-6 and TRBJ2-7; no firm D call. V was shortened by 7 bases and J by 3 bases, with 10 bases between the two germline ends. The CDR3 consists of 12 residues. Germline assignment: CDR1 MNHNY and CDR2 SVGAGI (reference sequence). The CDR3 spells CASIGLGYEQYF. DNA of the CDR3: TGTGCCAGCATAGGGCTGGGCTACGAGCAGTACTTC.

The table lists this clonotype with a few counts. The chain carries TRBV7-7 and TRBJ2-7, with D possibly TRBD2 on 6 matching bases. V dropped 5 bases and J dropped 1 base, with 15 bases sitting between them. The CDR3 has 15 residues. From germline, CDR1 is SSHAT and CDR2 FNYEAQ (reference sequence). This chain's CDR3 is CASSRGTLHSYEQYF. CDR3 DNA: TGTGCCAGCAGCCGCGGGACGCTTCATTCCTACGAGCAGTACTTC.

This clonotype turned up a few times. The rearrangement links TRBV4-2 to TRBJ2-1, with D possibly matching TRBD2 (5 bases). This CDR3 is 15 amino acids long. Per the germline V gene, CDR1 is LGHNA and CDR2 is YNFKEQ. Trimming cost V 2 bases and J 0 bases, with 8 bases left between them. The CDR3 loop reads CASSQPGISYNEQFF. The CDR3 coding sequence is TGTGCCAGCAGCCAACCCGGGATCTCCTACAATGAGCAGTTCTTC.

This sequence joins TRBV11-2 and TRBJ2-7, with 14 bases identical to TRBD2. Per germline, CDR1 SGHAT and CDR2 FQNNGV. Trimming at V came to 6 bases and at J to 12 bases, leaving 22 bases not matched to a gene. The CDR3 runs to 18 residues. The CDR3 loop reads CASSLDFGLAGGLRLGYF. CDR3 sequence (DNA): TGTGCCAGCAGTCTCGACTTCGGACTAGCGGGAGGACTACGGTTGGGGTACTTC.

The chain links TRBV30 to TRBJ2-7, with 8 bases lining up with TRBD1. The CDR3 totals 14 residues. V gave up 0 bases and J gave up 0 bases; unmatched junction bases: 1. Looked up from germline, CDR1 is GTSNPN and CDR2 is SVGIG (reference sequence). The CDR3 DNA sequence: TGTGCCTGGAGTGTCGACAGGGGCTCCTACGAGCAGTACTTC. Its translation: CAWSVDRGSYEQYF.

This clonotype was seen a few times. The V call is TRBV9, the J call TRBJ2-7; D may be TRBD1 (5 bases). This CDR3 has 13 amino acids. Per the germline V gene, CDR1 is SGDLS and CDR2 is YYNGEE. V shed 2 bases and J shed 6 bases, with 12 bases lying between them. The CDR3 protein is CASSVTVLSEQYF. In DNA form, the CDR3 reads TGTGCCAGCAGCGTGACAGTACTCAGCGAGCAGTACTTC.